Sequencing of this TCR beta chain was carried out in a study of intratumoral heterogeneity in liver cancer. General notes on the study: Across the full approximately 15-patient cohort, most patients were male and the median age was 63 years. The study combined RNA-seq, DNA sequencing, TCR-seq and SNP array data from multiple regions of hepatocellular carcinoma specimens to study intratumor heterogeneity. The overall cohort comprised roughly 71 multiregional samples from 14 HCC patients, with under 55 tumoral and approximately 20 adjacent nontumoral regions. What the study reported, not specific to this receptor: A relatively low patient number and under-sampled tumor-infiltrating lymphocyte representation were acknowledged by the authors as limitations.

On this clone: The antigen it recognizes is unknown. No much larger clone exists at a distance of one base, and base qualities are not known.

Every patient had early-stage hepatocellular carcinoma and received no therapy prior to surgical resection. None of the sampled areas showed macroscopic evidence of necrosis or hemorrhage. TCR sequencing (ImmunoSeq) was performed on multiple regions from two patients. Frozen resection tissue samples were collected at least 1 cm apart from each other. The N label marked samples taken from nontumoral liver tissue adjacent to the tumor. The DNeasy blood and tissue kit was used to extract genomic DNA from bulk tissue. Using the immunoSEQ assay, the TCR beta chain CDR3 regions were sequenced from genomic DNA. Rearranged VDJ segments were amplified with primers annealing to V and J segments. The study's own analysis went as follows. The ImmunoSeq Analyzer software was used to compute clonality and richness metrics. Differentially abundant clones between regions were identified using Fisher's exact test plus a beta-binomial method for added stringency. TCRdb provides this immuneACCESS table in a form limited to in-frame rearrangements. Some clones are lacking; in checked studies, under half of them reflect an unresolved V gene, and why the rest are absent is not known. Clone size and the V and J calls come from that table; the DNA yielded D and trimming. The sample profile shows 20,000 or so clones; 73% of them were found once. Roughly a sixth of the sample lies in the top ten.

Ends trimmed: V by 3 bases, J by 4 bases; bases unmatched to a gene: 9. According to the germline V gene (reference sequence), CDR1 reads DFQATT and CDR2 reads SNEGSKA. The CDR3 starts with the cysteine, ends with the phenylalanine, and has 16 residues. This entry keeps only the CDR3 DNA: 48 bases, framed from base 1. Rearrangement joined TRBV20-1 to TRBJ2-3, with 11 bases in between that match TRBD2. Sequenced here: tumor-adjacent normal tissue, sampled before any cancer treatment. The receptor's source is a woman between 70 and 85 years old with hepatocellular carcinoma. The CDR3 protein sequence reads: CSASILSGRAPDTQYF. The DNA sequence is as follows: TGCAGTGCTAGTATTCTTAGCGGGAGGGCGCCAGATACGCAGTATTTT.